A single sample is the source of the 27 T cell receptor beta chains below, sequenced in a study of shared clonotypes between healthy human individuals. Here immunoSEQ multiplex PCR was the method, and the copy in TCRdb shows in-frame clones only, minus some. The sample consists of 900,000 to 1,200,000 clones, 78% of them appearing once. Sequenced input: memory CD4+ T cells from PBMCs. Subset reported: CD45RA-negative fraction. The receptors shown here come from a young man in good health. Some clones in this sample may be carry-over from other donors' samples.

The sample holds a few counts of this clone. The chain employs TRBV7-2 and TRBJ2-3; 9 positions agree with TRBD2. Trimming took 2 bases from V and 5 from J; bases not matched to a gene: 8. Germline CDR1 SGHTA, CDR2 FQGNSA. The CDR3 runs to 16 residues. The CDR3, as DNA: TGTGCCAGCAGCTTAATGGCGGGAGGGTGGGTAGATACGCAGTATTTT. Its translation is CASSLMAGGWVDTQYF.

This rearrangement joins TRBV25-1 to TRBJ1-3; no definite D call. Per the germline V gene, CDR1 is MGHDK and CDR2 is SYGVNS. Trimming took off 3 bases at V and 1 base at J, with 7 bases between the two ends. The CDR3 is made up of 14 amino acids. CDR3 residues: CASSDWGSGNTIYF. The CDR3 nucleotides read TGTGCCAGCAGTGATTGGGGATCTGGAAACACCATATATTTT.

The chain has TRBV7-8 and TRBJ2-6; D might be TRBD1 (5 bases). Between the trimmed V and J ends, which lost 3 bases and 4 bases, there was a span of 10 bases. This CDR3 contains 15 residues. Germline-derived CDR1 and CDR2 are SGHVS and FQNEAQ. DNA of the CDR3: TGTGCCAGCAGCTTCAGGGTGTCAGGGGCCAACGTCCTGACTTTC. Residues: CASSFRVSGANVLTF.

This chain uses TRBV6-1 with TRBJ1-2; a weak D match, TRBD1 (6 bases). Germline V lookup: CDR1 MNHNS, CDR2 SASEGT. The CDR3 covers 13 residues. Trimming removed 2 bases at V and 4 bases at J, with 8 bases between. CDR3 loop: CASSENRVYGYTF. As DNA, the CDR3 is TGTGCCAGCAGTGAAAACAGGGTCTATGGCTACACCTTC.

This clone was found a few times. The CDR3 reads CASSSRGLAGDNEQFF. CDR3 coding DNA: TGTGCCAGCAGCTCAAGGGGACTAGCGGGGGACAATGAGCAGTTCTTC. The chain is built from TRBV7-9 and TRBJ2-1; 14 nucleotides agree with TRBD2. J lost 5 bases, V lost 4 bases, and 4 bases had no gene match. The CDR3 totals 16 residues. CDR1 and CDR2 from the germline V gene are SEHNR and FQNEAQ (reference sequence).

This chain joins TRBV28 and TRBJ2-5, with D unresolved. CDR3 length: 12 amino acids. Deletions cut 5 bases from V and 5 bases from J, with 9 bases between. Germline CDR1 MDHEN, CDR2 SYDVKM. Here the CDR3 reads CASSGPPETQYF. In DNA, the CDR3 is TGTGCCAGCAGTGGCCCCCCGGAGACCCAGTACTTC. The complete variable domain, with remaining parts taken from reference TRBV28 and TRBJ2-5, reads DVKVTQSSRYLVKRTGEKVFLECVQDMDHENMFWYRQDPGLGLRLIYFSYDVKMKEKGDIPEGYSVSREKKERFSLILESASTNQTSMYLCASSGPPETQYFGPGTRLLVL.

This chain links TRBV27 with TRBJ2-1, with 13 bases fitting TRBD2. This CDR3 spans 19 amino acids. The V segment lost 2 bases and the J segment 7 bases; nucleotides outside the gene matches: 14. CDR1 and CDR2 (germline): MNHEY, SMNVEV (reference sequence). For the CDR3, the DNA is TGTGCCAGCAGTTTAAGGGGCCTAGTACTAGCGGGAGGGCCAAATGAGCAGTTCTTC. Translating it yields CASSLRGLVLAGGPNEQFF.

Turning to this clone: The identical CDR3 is also encoded by other nucleotide sequences in the sample. CDR3 amino acids: CASSSGQGADTQYF. In nucleotides, the CDR3 is TGCGCCAGCAGCTCGGGACAGGGCGCAGATACGCAGTATTTT. The genes are TRBV5-1 and TRBJ2-3, with 9 bases matching TRBD1. The CDR3 has 14 residues. The germline V gene has CDR1 SGHRS and CDR2 YFSETQ. Trimming took 3 bases from V and 4 from J; bases not matched to a gene: 3.

This sequence joins TRBV2 and TRBJ1-3; no clear D gene. V lost 4 bases and J 4 bases, leaving 11 bases between the germline ends. CDR3 size: 14 residues. Germline V lookup: CDR1 SNHLY, CDR2 FYNNEI. In DNA, the CDR3 is TGTGCCAGCAGTGTGGACTCTGCCGGAAACACCATATATTTT. This encodes CASSVDSAGNTIYF.

In nucleotides, the CDR3 is TGCGCCAGCAGCTTGGGGGCCAGTAACCGTCCGCTTAACTACAATGAGCAGTTCTTC. Translating it yields CASSLGASNRPLNYNEQFF. This sequence joins TRBV5-1 and TRBJ2-1; D gene unclear. Germline CDR1 reads SGHRS; CDR2 reads YFSETQ. This CDR3 has 19 amino acids. V was trimmed by 0 bases and J by 3 bases, leaving 22 bases between them.

CDR3 loop: CASSMTEANYGYTF. The CDR3 DNA sequence: TGTGCCAGCAGTATGACAGAAGCTAACTATGGCTACACCTTC. This rearrangement joins TRBV2 to TRBJ1-2; D is perhaps TRBD1 (5 bases). The CDR3 contains 14 residues. Germline CDR1 is SNHLY and CDR2 is FYNNEI. V lost 5 bases and J lost 0, with 10 bases in between.

The chain links TRBV18 to TRBJ1-2, with unresolved D. Trimming shortened V by 3 bases and J by 8 bases, and 25 bases separated the two germline ends. The CDR3 length is 17 residues. Germline values: CDR1 KGHSH, CDR2 LQKENI. CDR3 sequence reads: CASSPLGPRTDGGGYTF. The DNA for the CDR3 is TGTGCCAGCTCACCGCTTGGGCCCAGGACGGATGGAGGAGGCTACACCTTC.

V is TRBV29-1 and J is TRBJ2-7; possible D gene TRBD2, 5 bases. V dropped 3 bases and J dropped 5 bases, with 11 bases sitting between them. Germline V gene lookup returns CDR1 SQVTM and CDR2 ANQGSEA. This CDR3 contains 12 residues. CDR3: CSVESGLDEQYF. DNA for the CDR3: TGCAGCGTTGAGTCGGGGTTGGACGAGCAGTACTTC.

This clone came up once. V is TRBV4-1 and J is TRBJ2-6, with TRBD1 matching 8 bases. Germline V gene lookup returns CDR1 MGHRA and CDR2 YSYEKL. V was clipped by 6 bases and J by 2 bases; unmatched bases: 6. This CDR3 region has 16 residues. The CDR3 loop is CASRGQGAPGANVLTF. The CDR3 DNA follows: TGCGCCAGCAGAGGGCAGGGGGCACCTGGGGCCAACGTCCTGACTTTC.

The V call is TRBV30, the J call TRBJ1-4; a possible D gene is TRBD1 (5 bases). V lost 2 bases and J 7 bases, leaving 11 bases between the germline ends. This CDR3 contains 13 residues. Per germline, CDR1 GTSNPN and CDR2 SVGIG (reference sequence). The chain's CDR3 is CAWSPGTGEKLFF. CDR3 nucleotides: TGTGCCTGGAGTCCCGGGACGGGTGAAAAACTGTTTTTT.

This chain connects TRBV28 to TRBJ2-3; perhaps TRBD2 as D (5 bases). The germline gives CDR1 MDHEN, CDR2 SYDVKM. The CDR3 is made up of 15 amino acids. The V and J ends lost 3 bases and 3 bases respectively, with 13 bases between them. CDR3 loop: CASSFGASRTDTQYF. CDR3 bases: TGTGCCAGCAGTTTTGGCGCTAGCAGAACAGATACGCAGTATTTT.

Only one count was recorded for this clone. This chain uses TRBV18 with TRBJ1-2; no clear D. The CDR3 covers 16 residues. CDR1 and CDR2 from the germline V gene are KGHSH and LQKENI. The V end lost 1 base, the J end lost 7 bases, and 19 bases lay between the germline ends. CDR3: CASSPRNQQFGSGYTF. Here the CDR3 DNA reads TGTGCCAGCTCACCACGGAACCAACAATTTGGGTCTGGCTACACCTTC.

The chain links TRBV18 to TRBJ2-7; 12 positions agree with TRBD2. The CDR3 totals 15 residues. The germline gives CDR1 KGHSH, CDR2 LQKENI. The V gene end was trimmed by 8 bases and the J gene end by 4 bases; junction bases not matched to a gene: 9. DNA for the CDR3: TGTGCCAGCCCAGAGAAACTAGCGGGAGGATACGAGCAGTACTTC. Protein product: CASPEKLAGGYEQYF.

With respect to this clone: The sample has other DNA sequences that encode this CDR3 too. V and J are TRBV5-1 and TRBJ1-2; D not certain. From germline, CDR1 is SGHRS and CDR2 YFSETQ. CDR3 length: 14 amino acids. V lost 0 bases and J lost 0, with 6 bases in between. The CDR3 DNA reads as TGCGCCAGCAGCTTGGCCGTGGCTAACTATGGCTACACCTTC. It codes for CASSLAVANYGYTF. Based on the CDR3 plus reference TRBV5-1 and TRBJ1-2, the full variable domain is KAGVTQTPRYLIKTRGQQVTLSCSPISGHRSVSWYQQTPGQGLQFLFEYFSETQRNKGNFPGRFSGRQFSNSRSEMNVSTLELGDSALYLCASSLAVANYGYTFGSGTRLTVV.

The rearrangement joins TRBV7-8 to TRBJ1-4; no reliable D call. Trimming pared 5 bases from V and 6 bases from J, leaving 10 bases between. The CDR3 runs 13 residues. The germline gives CDR1 SGHVS, CDR2 FQNEAQ. DNA of the CDR3: TGTGCCAGCAGCCCCAGTAGGCATGAAAAACTGTTTTTT. Translating gives CASSPSRHEKLFF.

The V call is TRBV7-2, the J call TRBJ1-1; no definite D call. The CDR3 totals 16 residues. With 3 bases removed from V and 1 base from J, the gap between germline ends came to 15 bases. CDR1 SGHTA and CDR2 FQGNSA come from the germline V gene. CDR3: CASSFDALPPNTEAFF. The CDR3 DNA reads TGTGCCAGCAGCTTTGACGCCCTGCCGCCGAACACTGAAGCTTTCTTT.

In its sample, this clone was seen many times. J is TRBJ1-2 and V is TRBV6-5; 7 nucleotides align to TRBD1. Germline-derived CDR1 and CDR2 are MNHEY and SVGAGI. Trimming at V came to 4 bases and at J to 1 base, leaving 6 bases not matched to a gene. The CDR3 extends over 15 amino acids. CDR3 sequence: CASSSTGSHNYGYTF. The CDR3 bases are TGTGCCAGCAGTTCGACAGGGTCGCATAACTATGGCTACACCTTC.

The rearrangement uses TRBV25-1 and TRBJ1-5; D remains ambiguous. Germline lookup yields CDR1 MGHDK and CDR2 SYGVNS. The CDR3 runs 14 residues. Trimming removed 4 bases from V and 5 bases from J, with 12 bases in between. The CDR3 loop reads CASSGGQSDQPQHF. For the CDR3, the DNA is TGTGCCAGCAGTGGGGGTCAGAGCGATCAGCCCCAGCATTTT. The full variable domain, rest sourced from reference TRBV25-1 and TRBJ1-5, is EADIYQTPRYLVIGTGKKITLECSQTMGHDKMYWYQQDPGMELHLIHYSYGVNSTEKGDLSSESTVSRIRTEHFPLTLESARPSHTSQYLCASSGGQSDQPQHFGDGTRLSIL.

As regards this clone: Given a much more abundant clone one base away, this may be a read error. Given the absence of the conserved phenylalanine or tryptophan at the CDR3 end, a read error is likely. J is TRBJ2-7 and V is TRBV29-1; 13 nucleotides align to TRBD2. Germline CDR1 and CDR2: SQVTM and ANQGSEA. V shed 8 bases, J shed 6 bases, and the junction held 7 bases outside the gene matches. The CDR3 has 13 residues. For the CDR3, the DNA is TGCAGCACCCTGAGGACTAGCGGGAGCGAGCAGTACCTC. It specifies CSTLRTSGSEQYL.

V and J are TRBV6-5 and TRBJ2-7, with a weak D call TRBD1 (6 bases). V dropped 6 bases and J dropped 5 bases, with 14 bases sitting between them. CDR3 size: 13 residues. Germline V gene sequence: CDR1 MNHEY, CDR2 SVGAGI. The CDR3 loop reads CASRLTGSHEQYF. DNA of the CDR3: TGTGCCAGCAGACTAACAGGGTCCCACGAGCAGTACTTC.

V gene TRBV18 combines with J gene TRBJ1-1; TRBD1 is a possible D gene (5 bases). This CDR3 contains 15 residues. V lost 3 bases, J lost 6 bases, and 17 bases lay in between. Germline CDR1 and CDR2: KGHSH and LQKENI. In DNA, the CDR3 is TGTGCCAGCTCACCCGACCCCCCCGGAGGGGCTGAAGCTTTCTTT. This sequence encodes CASSPDPPGGAEAFF.

This chain links TRBV4-2 with TRBJ1-4; D call uncertain. The CDR3 is 15 residues long. Germline CDR1 reads LGHNA; CDR2 reads YNFKEQ. The V end lost 0 bases, the J end lost 2 bases, and 7 bases lay between the germline ends. CDR3 sequence: CASSQDLSTNEKLFF. CDR3 sequence (DNA): TGTGCCAGCAGCCAAGATCTGAGCACTAATGAAAAACTGTTTTTT.